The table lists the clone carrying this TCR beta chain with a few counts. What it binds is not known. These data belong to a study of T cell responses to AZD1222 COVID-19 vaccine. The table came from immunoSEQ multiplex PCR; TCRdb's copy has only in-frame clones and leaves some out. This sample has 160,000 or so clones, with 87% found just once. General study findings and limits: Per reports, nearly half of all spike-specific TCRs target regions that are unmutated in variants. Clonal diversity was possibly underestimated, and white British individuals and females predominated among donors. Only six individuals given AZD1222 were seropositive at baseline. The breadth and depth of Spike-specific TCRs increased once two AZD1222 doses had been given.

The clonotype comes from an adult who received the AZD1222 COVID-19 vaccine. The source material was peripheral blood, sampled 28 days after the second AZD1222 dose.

The CDR3 loop reads CASSYGASGEGTQYF. The CDR3, as DNA: TGTGCCAGCAGTTACGGGGCTAGCGGAGAGGGGACCCAGTACTTC. This chain connects TRBV6-5 to TRBJ2-5, with 7 bases aligning to TRBD2. The V gene end was trimmed by 2 bases and the J gene end by 7 bases; junction bases not matched to a gene: 10. The CDR3 has 15 amino acids. Germline CDR1 MNHEY, CDR2 SVGAGI.